This T cell receptor (beta chain) is from a study of regulatory T cells in long-lasting Graves disease. Germline CDR1 and CDR2: MNHGY and SVAAGI. Trimming removed 4 bases from V and 2 bases from J, with 18 bases in between. The CDR3 sequence is 16 residues long. Assembly of TCR beta libraries relied on iRepertoire HTBI primers together with Arm-PCR of CDR3 regions. TCRdb recomputed calls from the multiplex PCR reads with MiXCR, one row per CDR3 protein. The table has about 660,000 distinct CDR3 sequences, about 32% seen once. Study-wide points: New patients shared fewer public clonotypes (roughly 990) than persistent patients did (2,741). Favored gene segments in persistent disease were TRBV28, TRBJ1-2 and TRBJ2-5.

Time point reported: persistent/refractory GD, antithyroid drugs over 5 years with positive TRAb. The TCR library was made from RNA that had been extracted from PBMCs in TRIzol. In Xi'an, China, an endocrinology department was the source of patients. Each patient gave roughly 10 milliliters of EDTA-anticoagulated peripheral blood. A remark on this clonotype: Its antigen is not identified.

This clonotype was sampled from a female donor with Graves disease. The V call is TRBV6-9, the J call TRBJ2-7; D may match TRBD1 or TRBD2 (6 bases each). The sample in question was peripheral blood mononuclear cells (PBMCs), obtained when the disease was refractory, from a patient treated with antithyroid drugs. The chain's CDR3 is CASSSPRGRKTYEQYF. The CDR3 DNA is TGTGCCAGCAGTTCTCCCCGGGGGCGAAAGACCTACGAGCAGTACTTC.